Shown below are 7 T cell receptor beta chains from a single sample sequenced in a study of cytomegalovirus exposure and HLA in healthy donors. Profiling relied on immunoSEQ multiplex PCR, and the TCRdb table lists in-frame clones only, not all of them. The sample consists of 150,000 to 200,000 clones, around nine tenths of them appearing once. What was sequenced was PBMCs. The receptors derive from a man aged 18 to 29 in good health and CMV-seropositive.

The chain is built from TRBV6-5 and TRBJ1-4; the match to TRBD1 covers 9 bases. Germline lookup yields CDR1 MNHEY and CDR2 SVGAGI. V lost 4 bases, J lost 13 bases, and 10 bases stayed unmatched. The CDR3 is 14 residues long. The CDR3 spells CASSSAGTGLSLFF. CDR3 bases: TGTGCCAGCAGTTCGGCCGGGACAGGGTTATCACTGTTTTTT.

V and J are TRBV18 and TRBJ2-3; the D gene is possibly TRBD2 (5 bases). CDR1 is KGHSH and CDR2 is LQKENI in the germline V gene. V lost 5 bases, J lost 6 bases, and 9 bases lay in between. The CDR3 is 12 amino acids. The CDR3 loop reads CASSEAEDTQYF. The CDR3 bases are TGTGCCAGCTCAGAAGCGGAGGATACGCAGTATTTT. Drawing the rest from reference TRBV18 and TRBJ2-3, the complete variable domain is NAGVMQNPRHLVRRRGQEARLRCSPMKGHSHVYWYRQLPEEGLKFMVYLQKENIIDESGMPKERFSAEFPKEGPSILRIQQVVRGDSAAYFCASSEAEDTQYFGPGTRLTVL.

The chain is built from TRBV7-2 and TRBJ2-5, with D unresolved. CDR1 and CDR2 (germline): SGHTA, FQGNSA. V was clipped by 3 bases and J by 5 bases, with 4 bases between them. CDR3 size: 11 residues. The CDR3 DNA is TGTGCCAGCAGCTTTTCGGAGACCCAGTACTTC. It yields the protein CASSFSETQYF.

This rearrangement joins TRBV27 to TRBJ1-5, with D tentatively TRBD1 (5 bases). CDR3 size: 15 residues. Germline CDR1 reads MNHEY; CDR2 reads SMNVEV (reference sequence). Between the trimmed V and J ends, which lost 1 base and 5 bases, there was a span of 12 bases. The CDR3, as DNA: TGTGCCAGCAGTTTATACGGGACTGCGGATCAGCCCCAGCATTTT. This translates into CASSLYGTADQPQHF.

The chain recombines TRBV7-2 with TRBJ2-1; no firm D call. V lost 2 bases to trimming and J lost 4 bases, with 6 bases between them. Per the germline V gene, CDR1 is SGHTA and CDR2 is FQGNSA. The CDR3 is 13 amino acids. CDR3 nucleotide sequence: TGTGCCAGCAGCTTATCCCTGTACAATGAGCAGTTCTTC. Translation gives CASSLSLYNEQFF.

This clone was recorded once. One end of the junction varies from germline; a read error may be responsible. This chain connects TRBV7-7 to TRBJ2-2; 7 bases are shared with TRBD2. Germline CDR1 and CDR2: SSHAT and FNYEAQ (reference sequence). This CDR3 is built from 14 residues. The CDR3 DNA reads TGTGCTAGCAGCTTAGCGGGTTCGGGCGGGGAGCTGTTTTTT. Protein sequence: CASSLAGSGGELFF. Looking up the rest from reference TRBV7-7 and TRBJ2-2 gives the full variable domain: GAGVSQSPRYKVTKRGQDVTLRCDPISSHATLYWYQQALGQGPEFLTYFNYEAQPDKSGLPSDRFSAERPEGSISTLTIQRTEQRDSAMYRCASSLAGSGGELFFGEGSRLTVL.

On this clone itself: Germline and junction disagree at one end, which may indicate a read error. The chain links TRBV7-7 to TRBJ2-7, with TRBD2 matching 7 bases. The germline CDR1 and CDR2 sequences are SSHAT and FNYEAQ (reference sequence). CDR3 length: 16 amino acids. The chain's CDR3 is CASSLALASGLHEQYF. For the CDR3, the DNA is TGTGCTAGCAGCTTAGCGCTGGCTAGCGGTCTCCACGAGCAGTACTTC.